Shown below are 16 T cell receptor beta chains from a single sample sequenced in a study of human T cells and chemical hapten exposure. TCRdb analysed the RACE reads with MiXCR anew, one entry per CDR3 protein. Of tens of thousands of distinct CDR3 sequences in the sample, around 7% were seen once. Sample time point: pre-sensitization, week 0. Stated treatment: therapeutic diphenylcyclopropenone sensitization with weekly scalp DPC. Here the sequenced sample was whole blood, taken in connection with sensitization to the hapten diphenylcyclopropenone (DPC). The receptors shown here come from a woman in her 30s with alopecia areata. Some clones in this sample may be carry-over from other donors' samples.

In this sample, this clonotype turned up many times. The chain carries TRBV20-1 and TRBJ1-2, with D perhaps TRBD1 (5 bases). Trimming removed 3 bases at V and 7 bases at J, with 12 bases between. There are 12 residues in the CDR3. Per germline, CDR1 DFQATT and CDR2 SNEGSKA (reference sequence). The CDR3 DNA reads as TGCAGTGCTAGCTCTGGGGCCGGTGGCTACACCTTC. Its translation is CSASSGAGGYTF.

This clonotype has more than one count but fewer than ten. The chain carries TRBV7-9 and TRBJ1-6; the match to TRBD1 covers 7 bases. The CDR3 extends over 14 amino acids. Per germline, CDR1 SEHNR and CDR2 FQNEAQ (reference sequence). The V segment lost 4 bases and the J segment 4 bases; nucleotides outside the gene matches: 1. CDR3 in amino acids: CASSSGQYNSPLHF. CDR3 nucleotide sequence: TGTGCCAGCAGCTCGGGACAGTATAATTCACCCCTCCACTTT. The full variable domain, with the rest looked up from reference TRBV7-9 and TRBJ1-6, is DTGVSQNPRHKITKRGQNVTFRCDPISEHNRLYWYRQTLGQGPEFLTYFQNEAQLEKSRLLSDRFSAERPKGSFSTLEIQRTEQGDSAMYLCASSSGQYNSPLHFGNGTRLTVT.

This rearrangement joins TRBV5-1 to TRBJ2-1, with 9 bases aligning to TRBD1. The CDR3 has 13 residues. Germline CDR1 is SGHRS and CDR2 is YFSETQ. V lost 4 bases and J lost 6; bases outside the gene matches: 2. The CDR3 nucleotides are TGCGCCAGCAGCGAGGACAGGGGCAATGAGCAGTTCTTC. Protein sequence: CASSEDRGNEQFF.

The chain employs TRBV6-5 and TRBJ2-7; a weak D match, TRBD2 (5 bases). The CDR3 has 13 amino acids. V lost 1 base to trimming and J lost 10 bases, with 14 bases between them. In germline, CDR1 is MNHEY, CDR2 SVGAGI. In DNA, the CDR3 is TGTGCCAGCAGTTACTACCGGGGTGGGATACAGTACTTC. It codes for CASSYYRGGIQYF.

At least ten counts were recorded for this clonotype. The V gene is TRBV29-1, the J gene TRBJ1-1; D call uncertain. This CDR3 has 13 residues. The germline gives CDR1 SQVTM, CDR2 ANQGSEA. The V gene lost 0 bases and the J gene lost 7 bases, with 12 bases spanning the gap. CDR3 loop: CSVEEFDGSEAFF. The CDR3 DNA reads as TGCAGCGTTGAAGAGTTCGATGGGAGTGAAGCTTTCTTT. Looking up the rest from reference TRBV29-1 and TRBJ1-1 gives the full variable domain: SAVISQKPSRDICQRGTSLTIQCQVDSQVTMMFWYRQQPGQSLTLIATANQGSEATYESGFVIDKFPISRPNLTFSTLTVSNMSPEDSSIYLCSVEEFDGSEAFFGQGTRLTVV.

Many counts were recorded for this clonotype. The chain has TRBV14 and TRBJ2-3; D gene ambiguous. The CDR3 length is 14 residues. V was pared by 4 bases and J by 4 bases, with 12 bases between. Germline CDR1 is SGHDN and CDR2 is FVKESK. The CDR3 region is CASSLYPGPDTQYF. CDR3 sequence (DNA): TGTGCCAGCAGCCTCTACCCAGGTCCAGATACGCAGTATTTT.

In this sample, this clonotype turned up a few times. The rearrangement joins TRBV5-1 to TRBJ1-1; TRBD1 aligns across 9 bases. Germline loops: CDR1 SGHRS, CDR2 YFSETQ. Germline trimming cut 3 bases from V and 4 bases from J; bases unmatched to any gene: 7. The CDR3 covers 15 residues. CDR3 sequence: CASSSVGTGLTEAFF. The CDR3 nucleotides read TGCGCCAGCAGCTCAGTCGGGACAGGGCTCACTGAAGCTTTCTTT. The whole variable domain, remainder taken from reference TRBV5-1 and TRBJ1-1, is KAGVTQTPRYLIKTRGQQVTLSCSPISGHRSVSWYQQTPGQGLQFLFEYFSETQRNKGNFPGRFSGRQFSNSRSEMNVSTLELGDSALYLCASSSVGTGLTEAFFGQGTRLTVV.

This clonotype was recorded many times. V and J are TRBV20-1 and TRBJ2-3, with TRBD2 identical over 10 bases. The CDR3 runs 16 residues. The V gene end was trimmed by 6 bases and the J gene end by 0 bases; junction bases not matched to a gene: 9. Germline V gene sequence: CDR1 DFQATT, CDR2 SNEGSKA (reference sequence). The CDR3 loop is CSAQNPAGGSTDTQYF. As DNA, the CDR3 is TGCAGTGCCCAAAATCCAGCGGGGGGGAGCACAGATACGCAGTATTTT.

The CDR3 loop reads CASNPTSGGGTQYF. The CDR3 bases are TGCGCCAGCAACCCGACTAGCGGGGGAGGGACCCAGTACTTC. The chain carries TRBV5-1 and TRBJ2-5, with 12 bases fitting TRBD2. This CDR3 spans 14 amino acids. Germline CDR1 and CDR2: SGHRS and YFSETQ. With 6 bases clipped from V and 7 bases from J, the junction kept 7 bases outside the gene matches.

This clonotype occurred many times. This chain uses TRBV20-1 with TRBJ1-3; D is uncertain. The CDR3 is made up of 14 amino acids. CDR1 and CDR2 from the germline V gene are DFQATT and SNEGSKA (reference sequence). Trimming removed 5 bases at V and 0 bases at J, with 11 bases between. The CDR3 reads CSAGVTVSGNTIYF. In nucleotides, the CDR3 is TGCAGTGCTGGGGTTACAGTCTCTGGAAACACCATATATTTT.

This clonotype has just a few counts. V gene TRBV5-4 combines with J gene TRBJ1-6, with D tentatively TRBD1 (6 bases). Trimming took 4 bases from V and 9 from J, leaving 20 bases between them. This CDR3 contains 16 residues. Germline CDR1 reads SGHNT; CDR2 reads YYREEE (reference sequence). In DNA form, the CDR3 reads TGTGCCAGCAGCCCACCGGGACACCCTTCGGGTTCACCCCTCCACTTT. It codes for CASSPPGHPSGSPLHF.

This clonotype was seen ten or more times. The CDR3, as DNA: TGTGCCAGCAGCACGACAGGGGGCAGCTACAATGAGCAGTTCTTC. Translated: CASSTTGGSYNEQFF. The V and J genes are TRBV7-9 and TRBJ2-1; 10 nucleotides agree with TRBD1. The CDR3 has 15 amino acids. Germline CDR1 is SEHNR and CDR2 is FQNEAQ (reference sequence). V lost 5 bases and J lost 3; bases outside the gene matches: 4.

This clonotype came up many times. The chain combines TRBV3-1 with TRBJ2-5, with a weak D call TRBD2 (5 bases). CDR1 and CDR2 from the germline V gene are LGHDT and YNNKEL (reference sequence). V lost 0 bases, J lost 9 bases, and 11 bases lay in between. CDR3 length equals 13 residues. CDR3 residues: CASSQEGARAQYF. The CDR3 coding sequence is TGTGCCAGCAGCCAAGAGGGAGCTCGGGCCCAGTACTTC.

This clonotype has a count of ten or more. The chain employs TRBV9 and TRBJ2-3; D perhaps matches TRBD2 (7 bases). The V gene lost 3 bases and the J gene lost 2 bases, with 13 bases spanning the gap. CDR3 length: 15 residues. Germline V lookup: CDR1 SGDLS, CDR2 YYNGEE. In DNA form, the CDR3 reads TGTGCCAGCAGCGCAAGCGGGGACAACACAGATACGCAGTATTTT. Amino acids: CASSASGDNTDTQYF.

The table lists this clonotype with many counts. The chain joins TRBV10-3 to TRBJ1-1, with D uncertain. Trimming left V 0 bases short and J 5 bases short, with 13 bases between. Germline CDR1 reads ENHRY; CDR2 reads SYGVKD. The length of the CDR3 is 15 residues. The CDR3 DNA is TGTGCCATCAGTGAGTCAAGGGAGATGGGTACTGAAGCTTTCTTT. This sequence encodes CAISESREMGTEAFF.

This clonotype occurred many times. The chain combines TRBV7-9 with TRBJ2-7; TRBD1 might be the D (7 bases). The CDR3 contains 15 residues. Trimming shortened V by 5 bases and J by 5 bases, and 19 bases separated the two germline ends. Germline V gene lookup returns CDR1 SEHNR and CDR2 FQNEAQ (reference sequence). The CDR3 here is CASSRAGGRYNEQYF. CDR3 coding DNA: TGTGCCAGCAGCCGGGCAGGGGGGCGTTACAACGAGCAGTACTTC.